This TCR beta chain originates from a study of blood T cells in healthy people across ages. Whole-study context: The template switching approach captured approximately one barcoded beta molecule for every two T cells. Study-wide results and limits: Possibly confounding the expanded clonotype changes was the fact that donor CMV status was unknown.

This clonotype appeared a few times. Its specificity is not known. Alongside a J-beta primer mix, a sample-barcoded 5' primer served in a second PCR lasting about 7 to 11 cycles. Carrying 12 random nucleotides, a template-switch adaptor labeled each individual cDNA molecule. Individual samples furnished no less than 2.5 million CDR3-containing paired-end reads apiece. In TCRdb, the 5' RACE reads were re-called with MiXCR into one record per CDR3 protein. The table has approximately 1,100,000 distinct CDR3 sequences, 40% to 50% seen once. Germline assignment: CDR1 SGDLS and CDR2 YYNGEE. The CDR3 loop spans 17 amino acids. With V trimmed by 3 bases and J by 7 bases, 11 bases remained unmatched.

This clonotype originated in a woman in her fifties or sixties in good health. This chain connects TRBV9 to TRBJ1-6; 9 bases are shared with TRBD1. Sequencing was performed on blood. CDR3 nucleotides: TGTGCCAGCAGCGAGATAATCACCGGGACAGGGAATTCACCCCTCCACTTT. Its translation: CASSEIITGTGNSPLHF.